The rows below give T cell receptor beta chains drawn from one sample of a study of cytomegalovirus exposure and HLA in healthy donors. Data came from immunoSEQ multiplex PCR; TCRdb stores just in-frame clones and leaves some out. Seen here are under 200,000 clones, around 82% observed once, and the top ten hold 1.5%. The sample consisted of PBMCs. The receptors originated from a male donor in good health and CMV-seronegative. Each CDR3 is given with its conserved first and last residue. D genes are given only for firm matches. Clone size, where shown, is once, few, many, or a class for clones that have expanded.

j_call d_call v_call clone_size cdr3_nt cdr3_aa
TRBJ2-3 - TRBV10-3 - TGTGCCATCAGTGAGTCGGGAGTAACAGATACGCAGTATTTT CAISESGVTDTQYF
TRBJ2-1 - TRBV18 - TGTGCCAGCTCACCAGGCGGGAATGAGCAGTTCTTC CASSPGGNEQFF
TRBJ1-2 - TRBV5-1 - TGCGCCAGCAGCGCGGGACGGCTCTATGGCTACACCTTC CASSAGRLYGYTF
TRBJ2-4 TRBD2 TRBV7-9 - TGTGCCAGCAGCTTATTAGCGGGTTTAGCCAAAAACATTCAGTACTTC CASSLLAGLAKNIQYF
TRBJ2-5 - TRBV4-1 - TGCGCCAGCAGCCTTTTCGGCGGGATCGAAGAGACCCAGTACTTC CASSLFGGIEETQYF
TRBJ2-5 TRBD2 TRBV19 - TGTGCCAGTAGTATGCGGGGGGCACTCCAAGAGACCCAGTACTTC CASSMRGALQETQYF
TRBJ2-7 - TRBV6-5 - TGTGCCAGCAGTTACCCAGATCGGGAAAACGAGCAGTACTTC CASSYPDRENEQYF
TRBJ2-1 TRBD2 TRBV15 - TGTGCCACCAGCAGCGCGGGACTAGCACAAAGTGGGTGGAATGAGCAGTTCTTC CATSSAGLAQSGWNEQFF
TRBJ2-6 - TRBV28 few TGTGCCAGCAGTCGACAGTTCTCTGGGGCCAACGTCCTGACTTTC CASSRQFSGANVLTF
TRBJ1-1 TRBD1 TRBV2 - TGTGCCAGCAGTGAAACCCGGACAGGCATGAACACTGAAGCTTTCTTT CASSETRTGMNTEAFF
TRBJ2-1 - TRBV25-1 - TGTGCCAGCAGTGAATTTGAAGACAGCTACAATGAGCAGTTCTTC CASSEFEDSYNEQFF
TRBJ2-7 - TRBV10-1 - TGCGCCAGCAGAAGACGAACGATGAGAGGGAGGATTACCTACGAGCAGTACTTC CASRRRTMRGRITYEQYF
TRBJ1-5 - TRBV28 - TGTGCTTCAGGGGTAGGAAATCAGCCCCAGCATTTT CASGVGNQPQHF
TRBJ2-3 - TRBV5-1 - TGCGCCAGCAGCTCCGGCGGTAGCACAGATACGCAGTATTTT CASSSGGSTDTQYF
TRBJ2-3 TRBD1 TRBV6-1 once TGTGCCAGCAGGACAGGGCGGACCACAGATACGCAGTATTTT CASRTGRTTDTQYF
TRBJ2-2 TRBD2 TRBV19 - TGTGCCAGTACCTCGGGGACTAGCGGGAGCGCAAACACCGGGGAGCTGTTTTTT CASTSGTSGSANTGELFF
TRBJ1-2 - TRBV10-2 - TGCGCCAGCAGTGAGCCGGGAAGGGCCTATGGCTACACCTTC CASSEPGRAYGYTF
TRBJ1-5 - TRBV21-1 - TGTGCCAGCAGCAAAGCCCCGGGGGGCGGCAATCAGCCCCAGCATTTT CASSKAPGGGNQPQHF
TRBJ1-2 TRBD1 TRBV28 - TGTGCCAGCAGAGTAGGGGGCGGGCTTAGGGACTATGGCTACACCTTC CASRVGGGLRDYGYTF
TRBJ2-1 - TRBV6-4 few TGTGCCAGCAGTGACAGGGGCGGGGAAACCTACAATGAGCAGTTCTTC CASSDRGGETYNEQFF
TRBJ2-3 - TRBV6-1 - TGTGCCAGCAGTGAATTAGGGGGGGCTCCAGATACGCAGTATTTT CASSELGGAPDTQYF
TRBJ1-2 - TRBV7-9 once TGTTCCAGCAGTCCTAATTCGGGCTACACCTTC CSSSPNSGYTF
TRBJ2-5 - TRBV21-1 - TGTGCCAGCAGCATCCCGTGGGGTGGGTTCCCGGGGGAGACCCAGTACTTC CASSIPWGGFPGETQYF
TRBJ1-4 - TRBV29-1 once TGCAGCGTTGTCCCAGCAACTAATGAAAAACTGTTTTTT CSVVPATNEKLFF
TRBJ1-5 - TRBV19 - TGTGCCAGTAGTAGCGTCGCCGGGGGAAACTGGGATCAGCCCCAGCATTTT CASSSVAGGNWDQPQHF
TRBJ2-7 - TRBV5-1 - TGCGCCAGCAGCTTGGTGGGCAGTACCTACGAGCAGTACTTC CASSLVGSTYEQYF
TRBJ1-5 - TRBV5-4 many TGTGCCAGCAGTTTCTCCGCTGGGGGACAATACAATCAGCCCCAGCATTTT CASSFSAGGQYNQPQHF
TRBJ2-3 TRBD2 TRBV7-6 few TGTGCCAGCAGCTTTGGGGGGGTTAGGAATTTT CASSFGGVRNF
TRBJ1-3 - TRBV18 - TGTGCCAGCTCACCACCTCCCCGGTCTAGGAGCTCTGGAAACACCATATATTTT CASSPPPRSRSSGNTIYF
TRBJ2-7 - TRBV19 - TGTGCCAGTAGTTCCAGTTCCTACGAGCAGTACTTC CASSSSSYEQYF
TRBJ2-3 TRBD2 TRBV10-3 - TGTGCCATCAGTGAGTCGTCTAGCGGTACAGATACGCAGTATTTT CAISESSSGTDTQYF
TRBJ2-4 - TRBV7-2 - TGTGCCAGCAGCTTAGAGGGGGTATGGGGGAACATTCAGTACTTC CASSLEGVWGNIQYF
TRBJ2-7 - TRBV27 few TGTGCCAGCAGCCTACTCAGGGACACCTACGAGCAGTACTTC CASSLLRDTYEQYF
TRBJ1-1 - TRBV5-1 - TGCGCCAGCAGCCCGTCCATAGACACTGAAGCTTTCTTT CASSPSIDTEAFF
TRBJ1-5 - TRBV30 - TGTGCCTGGAGTGTACTCGATCAGCCCCAGCATTTT CAWSVLDQPQHF
TRBJ2-7 - TRBV5-4 - TGTGCCAGCAGCCTGGACACGTCCCACGAGCAGTACTTC CASSLDTSHEQYF
TRBJ1-6 - TRBV2 - TGTGCCAGCAGTGCAACACCCATGACAGACTATAATTCACCCCTCCACTTT CASSATPMTDYNSPLHF
TRBJ2-7 - TRBV19 - TGTGCCAGTAGTTGGGTAGGGAGACACGAGCAGTACTTC CASSWVGRHEQYF
TRBJ1-2 TRBD1 TRBV5-4 - TGTGCCAGCAGCTTCGGGGCGGGGACAGGGACTAACTATGGCTACACCTTC CASSFGAGTGTNYGYTF